This T cell receptor (beta chain) was documented in a study of shared clonotypes between healthy human individuals (TCRdb year 2020). Study-wide context: The cohort included three men and two women between 18 and 49 years of age. Leukapheresis yielded between about 0.85 and 10 billion PBMCs per donor. To estimate repertoire size and how much clonotypes are shared between individuals, the study performed deep sequencing of blood TCR repertoires from 4 to 6 healthy adults. To increase sequencing depth and limit assay-specific biases, TCR repertoire library preparation and sequencing were carried out by different laboratories using diverse techniques. For each donor, three plates each were used for CD4 naive and CD4 memory, two plates were used for CD8 naive, and one plate was used for CD8 memory. Beyond this particular receptor, the publication reports: Rarefaction of sorted-subset datasets indicated incomplete sequencing despite the large sequencing depth. Approximately 5% of naive CD4, around 4% of naive CD8, around 2.3% of memory CD4, and 0.4% of memory CD8 clonotypes were shared across a handful of donors. Pairwise subsampling indicated that sequencing depth was expected to affect the degree of clonotype sharing among donors. Because the study included only a small number of donors, the genetic and exposure-history diversity represented was limited. Clonotypes shared by all four sorted-subset donors showed higher generation probabilities than non-shared clonotypes. Sampling was restricted to blood, and TCR repertoires in tissues likely differ from the TCR repertoires found in blood. Larger estimated clonotype richness was generally found for naive subsets than for memory subsets.

A note on this clone: It has no known antigen specificity. It has no much larger one-base neighbor in the sample; base qualities were not kept.

CD8 naive samples consisted of CD45RO-negative cells that were positively selected for CCR7, yielding a CD45RA+CCR7+ population without TemRA cells. Donors were healthy HIV-negative adults with no recently reported acute infections or vaccinations. All donors were Caucasian adults living in Nashville, Tennessee, USA. Blood was collected by leukapheresis, and PBMCs were isolated by Ficoll-Histopaque density gradient centrifugation and then cryopreserved in liquid nitrogen vapor phase. Analytical flow cytometry was used to check the purity and quantity of each magnetically sorted T cell population. From each sorted fraction, genomic DNA was isolated and quantified by UV absorbance on a Nanodrop 2000c. Using the deep immunoSEQ assay, TCR CDR3 regions were amplified from genomic DNA by multiplex PCR. Extracted genomic DNA from each cell subset was spread evenly across all wells of several immunoSEQ 96-well plates, with each plate serving as a replicate. Each replicate PCR for sorted subsets received around 200 ng genomic DNA, equal to about 30,000 T cell genomes. Purified libraries were quantified with a Qubit 3.0 fluorometer, sized on a Bioanalyzer 2100, and re-quantified with the KAPA Library Quantification kit. Each immunoSEQ 96-well plate was sequenced on its own single-read 150-cycle Illumina NextSeq 550 flow cell. As for the original processing: Because the immunoSEQ output held only junctional sequences and lacked quality scores, the filtering could not match the filtering applied to full-length reads. Sequences were annotated with PyIR, a Python wrapper for IgBLAST v1.9, and V/J genes and CDR3 were assigned using IMGT germline references. Any read was removed if the V/J assignment was weak (E-value above 1e-6), the CDR3 was missing, or the read contained stop codons, out-of-frame junctions, or ambiguous translated residues. V3J clonotypes were defined as sequences sharing an identical inferred V gene, J gene, and CDR3 amino acid sequence. Percentage overlap between repertoires was computed as shared unique clonotypes divided by the size of the smaller repertoire. Richness of each repertoire was evaluated using RTK rarefaction, the Chao1 estimator, and Recon v2.1 estimates of unobserved clonotypes. Generation probabilities for all TCRbeta clonotypes obtained by the gDNA method from a handful of donors were computed using OLGA. Here the immuneACCESS table is served through TCRdb, limited to in-frame sequences with V and J called. Missing clones are a known gap in these copies; in checked studies unresolved V genes cover under half, and the rest lacks a known reason. V and J calls plus clone size are reproduced from that table; the DNA served to infer D and trimming. The sample table records some 2 million clones; about 95% of these occur just once. The top ten clonotypes cover 0.9% to 1.3% of the sample.

Sequencing used naive CD8+ T cells sorted from blood. The sample's cell subset or site label, decoded: CD45RA+CCR7+. The clonotype comes from a man between 18 and 35 years old in good health.

Here the CDR3 is given as CSVEEAPSSVEQYF. Here is the DNA: TGCAGCGTTGAAGAGGCCCCCAGTTCCGTGGAGCAGTACTTC. The sequence is built from TRBV29-1 and TRBJ2-7; the D gene cannot be named for sure. V drops 0 bases and J drops 7 bases, leaving 16 bases in between. Via the germline V gene, CDR1 is SQVTM and CDR2 ANQGSEA. The CDR3 runs 14 residues from the cysteine to the phenylalanine. Of all the DNA, just the CDR3 is kept, 42 bases in frame from base 1.